This TCR beta chain was captured in a study of blood T cell repertoires in COVID-19. Study in general: In each case, the material was cDNA or gDNA derived from T cells, B-cell-depleted T cells, or PBMCs.

V shed 5 bases, J shed 4 bases, and the junction held 6 bases outside the gene matches. The CDR3 has 14 residues. CDR1 SGHVT and CDR2 SQSDAQ come from the germline V gene. The study drew participants aged about 18 to 90 years from 24 US areas. In Cohort 3, a recovered donor had either two negative PCRs, clearance, or symptom resolution. The authors' processing: Reference gene primer amplification gave estimated nucleated cell counts. Measured with immunoSEQ multiplex PCR; TCRdb has only the in-frame clones, and not every one. For V, J and clone size, that table is used; D and trimming come from the DNA. The sample contains about 350,000 clones, more than 75% of which appear only once.

Material: PBMCs or T cells enriched from blood (not recorded which). The TCR comes from a woman aged 30 to 39 who had recovered from COVID-19. The chain links TRBV7-4 to TRBJ2-7; TRBD2 aligns across 9 bases. CDR3 protein: CASSAVAGEYEQYF. The CDR3 DNA follows: TGTGCCAGCAGCGCCGTAGCGGGGGAGTACGAGCAGTACTTC.